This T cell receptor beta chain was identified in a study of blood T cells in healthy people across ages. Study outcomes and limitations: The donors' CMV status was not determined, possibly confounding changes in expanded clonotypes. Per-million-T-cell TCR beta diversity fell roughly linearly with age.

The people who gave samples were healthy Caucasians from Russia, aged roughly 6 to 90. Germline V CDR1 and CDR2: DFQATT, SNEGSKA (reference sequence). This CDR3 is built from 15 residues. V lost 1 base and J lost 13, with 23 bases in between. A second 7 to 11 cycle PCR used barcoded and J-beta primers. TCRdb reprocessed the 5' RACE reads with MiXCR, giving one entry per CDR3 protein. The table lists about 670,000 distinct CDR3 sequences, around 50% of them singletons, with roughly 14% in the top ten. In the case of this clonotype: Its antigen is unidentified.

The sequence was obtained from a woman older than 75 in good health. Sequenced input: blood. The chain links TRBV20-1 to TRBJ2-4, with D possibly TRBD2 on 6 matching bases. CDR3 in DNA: TGCAGTGCTAGAGTGGGGGAGCCGGGAGTGAGTGAGCAGTACTTC. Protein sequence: CSARVGEPGVSEQYF.